This T cell receptor beta chain was identified during a study of T cell changes during pregnancy in multiple sclerosis. Profiling relied on immunoSEQ multiplex PCR, and the TCRdb table lists in-frame clones only, not all of them. Among tens of thousands of clones listed, approximately 81% were seen once. V was clipped by 8 bases and J by 1 base, with 12 bases between them. From germline, CDR1 is SGHAT and CDR2 FQNNGV. The CDR3 is made up of 13 amino acids. The receptor's source is a female donor with multiple sclerosis, enrolled in a pregnancy study. This chain connects TRBV11-2 to TRBJ2-7; maybe TRBD2 (6 bases). The sample in question was CD8+ T cells from peripheral blood mononuclear cells, obtained after pregnancy. CDR3 in amino acids: CASGDGGSYEQYF. The DNA for the CDR3 is TGTGCCAGCGGGGACGGGGGTTCCTACGAGCAGTACTTC. Variable domain in full (rest from reference TRBV11-2 and TRBJ2-7): EAGVAQSPRYKIIEKRQSVAFWCNPISGHATLYWYQQILGQGPKLLIQFQNNGVVDDSQLPKDRFSAERLKGVDSTLKIQPAKLEDSAVYLCASGDGGSYEQYFGPGTRLTVT.